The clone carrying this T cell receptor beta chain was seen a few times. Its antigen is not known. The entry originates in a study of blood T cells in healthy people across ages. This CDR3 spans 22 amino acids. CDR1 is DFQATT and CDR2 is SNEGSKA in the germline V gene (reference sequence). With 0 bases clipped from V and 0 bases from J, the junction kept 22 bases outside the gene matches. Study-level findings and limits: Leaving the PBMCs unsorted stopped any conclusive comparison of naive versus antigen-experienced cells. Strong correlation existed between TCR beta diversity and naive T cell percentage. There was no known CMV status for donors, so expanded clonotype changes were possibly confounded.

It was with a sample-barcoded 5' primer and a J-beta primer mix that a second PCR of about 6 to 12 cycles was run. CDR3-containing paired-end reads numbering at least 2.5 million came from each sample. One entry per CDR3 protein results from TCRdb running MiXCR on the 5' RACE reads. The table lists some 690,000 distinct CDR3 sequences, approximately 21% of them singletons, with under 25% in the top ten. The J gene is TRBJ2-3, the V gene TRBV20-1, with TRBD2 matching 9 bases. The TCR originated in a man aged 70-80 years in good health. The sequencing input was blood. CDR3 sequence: CSARDRMRASGTNHPSTDTQYF. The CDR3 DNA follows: TGCAGTGCTAGAGATCGAATGCGGGCTAGCGGGACGAACCACCCTAGCACAGATACGCAGTATTTT.